This T cell receptor beta chain was identified during a study of cytomegalovirus exposure and HLA in healthy donors. About the research overall: Roughly 85 million unique TCRs from HLA-typed donors were held in an early release of data. Genotyping showed around 80% of roughly 400 donors falling in the Caucasian-associated ancestry cluster. Study-level results: Prediction of most subjects' HLA-A and HLA-B alleles by TCR beta sequences was reportedly accurate. A later analysis showed TCR association rates differing by HLA locus, peaking at DRB1 and lowest at HLA-C.

The V and J ends lost 4 bases and 10 bases, in that order; junction bases with no gene match: 10. Germline loops: CDR1 SGHDT, CDR2 YYEEEE. CDR3 length equals 15 residues. Comments on this clone: Its specificity is unknown.

60 Vbeta and 13 Jbeta primers were used in PCR. Only in-frame clones appear in the TCRdb table, and some are missing; sequencing was by immunoSEQ multiplex PCR. The table shows roughly 130,000 clones, with about 73% occurring only once. This chain links TRBV5-6 with TRBJ1-4; 10 nucleotides line up with TRBD1. The receptor was derived from a woman aged 50 to 65 in good health and CMV-seropositive. The sample comprised PBMCs. The CDR3 DNA reads as TGTGCCAGCAGCGTGTCTGGGACAGGGGAAGGAAAACTGTTTTTT. It encodes CASSVSGTGEGKLFF.